The 5 T cell receptor beta chains given below trace back to one sample, sequenced in a study of identical twins. Each CDR3 protein is one row after TCRdb ran MiXCR on the 5' RACE reads. The sample shows about 900,000 distinct CDR3 sequences, 9% to 15% of them seen only once. The sample also formed part of further work on yellow fever vaccine responses in identical twins.

Material: PBMCs. The receptor source for this set is a woman aged 18-35 years in good health.

Ten or more counts support this clonotype. The rearrangement joins TRBV6-1 to TRBJ2-1, with 13 nucleotides matching TRBD2. Germline CDR1 is MNHNS and CDR2 is SASEGT. The V segment lost 6 bases and the J segment 7 bases; nucleotides outside the gene matches: 12. The CDR3 consists of 17 residues. The CDR3 loop is CASSPGLAGYPWNEQFF. The CDR3 DNA sequence: TGTGCCAGCAGCCCGGGACTAGCGGGATATCCGTGGAATGAGCAGTTCTTC.

This clonotype has a handful of counts. V gene TRBV3-1 combines with J gene TRBJ2-7; TRBD1 matches at 11 bases. V lost 1 base and J lost 7; bases outside the gene matches: 9. CDR3 length: 16 residues. Germline V CDR1 and CDR2: LGHDT, YNNKEL (reference sequence). CDR3 amino acids: CASSQGGTGGFGEQYF. DNA for the CDR3: TGTGCCAGCAGCCAAGGCGGGACAGGGGGTTTTGGGGAGCAGTACTTC.

The chain links TRBV6-2 or TRBV6-3 to TRBJ2-1, with 12 bases aligning to TRBD2. This CDR3 comprises 14 residues. V was pared by 2 bases and J by 7 bases, with 0 bases of the junction left unmatched. The germline V gene encodes CDR1 MNHEY and CDR2 SVGEGT. The CDR3 protein is CASSYGTSGNEQFF. The CDR3 nucleotides are TGTGCCAGCAGTTACGGGACTAGCGGGAATGAGCAGTTCTTC.

J is TRBJ2-3 and V is TRBV3-1, with 10 positions matching TRBD2. This CDR3 comprises 16 residues. Germline CDR1 is LGHDT and CDR2 is YNNKEL (reference sequence). The trim removed 4 bases at V and 5 bases at J, leaving 9 bases unmatched. CDR3 DNA sequence: TGTGCCAGCAGCCCAACCGGGACTAGCGAAAGAGATACGCAGTATTTT. As protein: CASSPTGTSERDTQYF.

The J gene is TRBJ2-5, the V gene TRBV19; 7 nucleotides agree with TRBD2. V dropped 1 base and J dropped 2; count of bases not matched to a gene: 1. The germline gives CDR1 LNHDA, CDR2 SQIVND (reference sequence). The CDR3 runs to 14 residues. The CDR3, as DNA: TGTGCCAGTAGTATAGCGGGAGGACAAGAGACCCAGTACTTC. Translation gives CASSIAGGQETQYF.